This section outlines one T cell receptor beta chain sequence together with its context. Antigen: not known. This record comes from a study of cytotoxic CD8 clonotypes in ibrutinib-treated CLL. General observations from the study: There were few public clonotypes, and on treatment they contracted or stayed stable. Baseline clonality was higher than in age-matched healthy donors and moved in step with circulating CD8+ T-cell counts. A rise in clonality was seen at ibrutinib response, and a fall back toward baseline was seen at progression.

There are 13 residues in the CDR3. The germline CDR1 and CDR2 sequences are SGHRS and YFSETQ. Between the trimmed V and J ends, which lost 4 bases and 5 bases, there was a span of 12 bases. Target depth was 1 in 200,000 to 1 in 1 million T cells, about 10x per clonotype. Clones were read by immunoSEQ multiplex PCR, and TCRdb kept only the in-frame ones, dropping some. This sample has roughly 63,000 clones, with 57% found just once. The sequence was collected from a human donor with chronic lymphocytic leukemia. This chain uses TRBV5-1 with TRBJ1-2; no definite D call. Sequenced here: PBMCs, sampled after 12 months of ibrutinib treatment. DNA of the CDR3: TGCGCCAGCAGCGCTAGCCTGACTTATGGCTACACCTTC. It yields the protein CASSASLTYGYTF.